These 13 T cell receptor beta chains came from one sample sequenced in a study of T-cell memory formation after mild COVID-19. TCRdb called the 5' RACE reads again in MiXCR, with one record for every CDR3 protein. The sample carries approximately 400,000 distinct CDR3 sequences, 20% to 25% recorded once. Sequenced sample: PBMCs or a T cell subset sorted from them (not recorded which). The receptors were sampled from an adult woman who had mild COVID-19 (a few samples of this study predate the infection). Cell type and time point are not known.

This clonotype has only a few counts. The chain links TRBV20-1 to TRBJ2-7; the match to TRBD1 covers 11 bases. The CDR3 runs to 14 residues. The V gene end was trimmed by 6 bases and the J gene end by 5 bases; junction bases not matched to a gene: 9. In germline, CDR1 is DFQATT, CDR2 SNEGSKA (reference sequence). Written as DNA, the CDR3 is TGCAGTGCAAGGACAGGGGGCGCTGCCGACGAGCAGTACTTC. Encoded protein: CSARTGGAADEQYF.

The rearrangement joins TRBV6-2 or TRBV6-3 to TRBJ2-6; D not resolved. This CDR3 region has 16 residues. CDR1 and CDR2 (germline): MNHEY, SVGEGT. V was trimmed by 2 bases and J by 0 bases, leaving 8 bases between them. The CDR3 DNA reads as TGTGCCAGCAGTTACGCCCGAAGCTCTGGGGCCAACGTCCTGACTTTC. Residues: CASSYARSSGANVLTF.

V is TRBV15 and J is TRBJ2-1, with a weak D call TRBD2 (5 bases). The germline V gene encodes CDR1 LNHNV and CDR2 YYDKDF (reference sequence). The CDR3 has 14 amino acids. V gave up 0 bases and J gave up 9 bases, with 12 bases separating them. The CDR3 is CATSRDLASGEQFF. The CDR3 DNA is TGTGCCACCAGCAGAGATTTGGCCAGCGGTGAGCAGTTCTTC.

V usage is TRBV12-3 or TRBV12-4 and J usage is TRBJ1-2; D call uncertain. CDR3 length equals 13 residues. V lost 1 base and J 8 bases, leaving 11 bases between the germline ends. This chain's CDR3 is CASSLGQVRGYTF. In DNA form, the CDR3 reads TGTGCCAGCAGTTTAGGGCAGGTCCGAGGCTACACCTTC.

This clonotype was counted at least ten times. The chain's CDR3 is CASSFEGNQPQHF. The CDR3 DNA follows: TGTGCCAGCAGCTTTGAAGGCAATCAGCCCCAGCATTTT. The J gene is TRBJ1-5, the V gene TRBV5-4; D not resolved. The germline V gene encodes CDR1 SGHNT and CDR2 YYREEE (reference sequence). Trimming took 2 bases from V and 2 from J, leaving 5 bases between them. This CDR3 contains 13 residues. The whole variable domain, remainder taken from reference TRBV5-4 and TRBJ1-5, is ETGVTQSPTHLIKTRGQQVTLRCSSQSGHNTVSWYQQALGQGPQFIFQYYREEENGRGNFPPRFSGLQFPNYSSELNVNALELDDSALYLCASSFEGNQPQHFGDGTRLSIL.

This clonotype was seen a few times. This chain links TRBV19 with TRBJ2-1; 11 bases fit TRBD2. The J segment lost 6 bases and the V segment lost 4 bases, leaving 8 bases of the junction unmatched. The V gene's germline CDR1 is LNHDA and CDR2 SQIVND (reference sequence). The CDR3 is made up of 16 amino acids. CDR3 amino acids: CASSTPTSGNFNEQFF. CDR3 bases: TGTGCCAGTAGTACCCCGACTAGCGGGAATTTCAATGAGCAGTTCTTC.

In its sample, this clonotype was seen a few times. The chain couples TRBV24-1 to TRBJ2-1; D might be TRBD1 or TRBD2, each matching 6 bases. The CDR3 contains 15 residues. The germline CDR1 and CDR2 sequences are KGHDR and SFDVKD. V was clipped by 3 bases and J by 7 bases, with 15 bases between them. The CDR3 region is CATSDSRGLSNEQFF. As DNA, the CDR3 is TGTGCCACCAGTGATAGCAGGGGACTTTCGAATGAGCAGTTCTTC.

The table lists this clonotype with a few counts. The rearrangement uses TRBV5-6 and TRBJ1-2; D gene uncertain. The CDR3 has 16 residues. Trimming took 2 bases from V and 0 from J, leaving 14 bases between them. In germline, CDR1 is SGHDT, CDR2 YYEEEE. CDR3 residues: CASSFHQITANYGYTF. CDR3 coding DNA: TGTGCCAGCAGCTTTCATCAAATCACCGCTAACTATGGCTACACCTTC.

The rearrangement links TRBV9 to TRBJ2-3; 9 bases fit TRBD2. V shed 2 bases, J shed 4 bases, and the junction held 11 bases outside the gene matches. The V gene's germline CDR1 is SGDLS and CDR2 YYNGEE. This CDR3 spans 17 amino acids. The CDR3 loop is CASSVSSGTSFPDTQYF. CDR3 nucleotide sequence: TGTGCCAGCAGCGTGTCGTCCGGGACTAGCTTCCCAGATACGCAGTATTTT. Together with reference TRBV9 and TRBJ2-3, the CDR3 gives the full variable domain: DSGVTQTPKHLITATGQRVTLRCSPRSGDLSVYWYQQSLDQGLQFLIQYYNGEERAKGNILERFSAQQFPDLHSELNLSSLELGDSALYFCASSVSSGTSFPDTQYFGPGTRLTVL.

This clonotype has a count of ten or more. This chain uses TRBV4-2 with TRBJ2-1; D uncertain. The CDR3 is 16 residues long. Trimming pared 3 bases from V and 2 bases from J, leaving 14 bases between. CDR1 is LGHNA and CDR2 is YNFKEQ in the germline V gene. The CDR3 protein is CASSQARGRTYNEQFF. The DNA of the CDR3 is TGTGCCAGCAGCCAGGCCCGAGGTCGAACCTACAATGAGCAGTTCTTC.

This clonotype was seen only a few times. The CDR3 sequence: CASSSIVRGTDTQYF. Written as DNA, the CDR3 is TGTGCCAGCAGCTCCATAGTACGAGGGACAGATACGCAGTATTTT. The chain employs TRBV7-9 and TRBJ2-3; maybe TRBD2 (5 bases). Trimming cost V 4 bases and J 3 bases, with 14 bases left between them. Germline V gene data show CDR1 as SEHNR and CDR2 as FQNEAQ (reference sequence). The CDR3 is made up of 15 amino acids.

This chain joins TRBV20-1 and TRBJ2-3, with 7 bases lining up with TRBD2. Germline V gene data show CDR1 as DFQATT and CDR2 as SNEGSKA (reference sequence). The CDR3 length is 15 residues. Trimming took 3 bases from V and 3 from J; bases not matched to a gene: 9. The CDR3 bases are TGCAGTGCTAGTCGAGTTCTTAGCGGGACAGATACGCAGTATTTT. It is translated as CSASRVLSGTDTQYF.

This chain connects TRBV6-5 to TRBJ2-5; 7 positions agree with TRBD2. Germline V gene lookup returns CDR1 MNHEY and CDR2 SVGAGI. Trimming cost V 5 bases and J 7 bases; bases outside gene matches: 7. CDR3 size: 13 residues. This CDR3 reads CASSRAGRGTQYF. In nucleotides, the CDR3 is TGTGCCAGCAGTAGAGCGGGACGAGGGACCCAGTACTTC.